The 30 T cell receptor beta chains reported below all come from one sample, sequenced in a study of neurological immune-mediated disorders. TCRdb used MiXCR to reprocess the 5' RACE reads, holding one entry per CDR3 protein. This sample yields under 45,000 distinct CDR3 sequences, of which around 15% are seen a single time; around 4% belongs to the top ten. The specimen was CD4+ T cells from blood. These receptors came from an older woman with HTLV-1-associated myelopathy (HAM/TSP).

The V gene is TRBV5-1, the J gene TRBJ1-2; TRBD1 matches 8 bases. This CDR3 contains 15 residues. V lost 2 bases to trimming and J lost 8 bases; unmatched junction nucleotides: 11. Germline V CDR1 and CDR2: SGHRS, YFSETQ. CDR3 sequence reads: CASSFPGQEEFGYTF. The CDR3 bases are TGCGCCAGCAGCTTCCCGGGACAGGAGGAGTTCGGCTACACCTTC.

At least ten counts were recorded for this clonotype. The CDR3 protein is CASSFVSGEVYNEQFF. The CDR3 DNA is TGCGCCAGCAGCTTCGTAAGCGGGGAGGTCTACAATGAGCAGTTCTTC. The genes are TRBV5-1 and TRBJ2-1; TRBD2 aligns across 7 bases. The CDR3 loop spans 16 amino acids. The germline V gene has CDR1 SGHRS and CDR2 YFSETQ. V shed 2 bases, J shed 3 bases, and the junction held 8 bases outside the gene matches.

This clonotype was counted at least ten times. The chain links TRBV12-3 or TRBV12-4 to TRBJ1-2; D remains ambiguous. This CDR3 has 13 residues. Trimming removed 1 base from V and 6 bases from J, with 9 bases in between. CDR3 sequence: CASSLGEPNGYTF. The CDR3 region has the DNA TGTGCCAGCAGTTTAGGTGAACCTAATGGCTACACCTTC.

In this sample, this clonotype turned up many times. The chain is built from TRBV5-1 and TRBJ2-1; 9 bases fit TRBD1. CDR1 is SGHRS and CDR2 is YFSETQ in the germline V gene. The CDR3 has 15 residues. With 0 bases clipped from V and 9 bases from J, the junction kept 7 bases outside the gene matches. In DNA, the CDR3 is TGCGCCAGCAGCTTGGCACAGGGGGCGGATGGTGAGCAGTTCTTC. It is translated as CASSLAQGADGEQFF.

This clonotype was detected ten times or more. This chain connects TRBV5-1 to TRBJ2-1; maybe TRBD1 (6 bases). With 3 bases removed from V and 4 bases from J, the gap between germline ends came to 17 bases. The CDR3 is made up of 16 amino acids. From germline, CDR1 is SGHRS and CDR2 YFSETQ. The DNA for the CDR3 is TGCGCCAGCAGCTCGAATACAGGGTCTTCATACAATGAGCAGTTCTTC. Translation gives CASSSNTGSSYNEQFF.

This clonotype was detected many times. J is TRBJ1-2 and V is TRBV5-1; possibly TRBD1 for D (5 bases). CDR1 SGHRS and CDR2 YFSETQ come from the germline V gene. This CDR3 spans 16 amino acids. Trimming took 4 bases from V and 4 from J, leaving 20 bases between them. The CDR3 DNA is TGCGCCAGCAGCCCGGACGGACAAGCCCAGGTCTATGGCTACACCTTC. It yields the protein CASSPDGQAQVYGYTF.

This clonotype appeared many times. CDR3 loop: CSVEDEGQYYGYTF. The CDR3 coding sequence is TGCAGCGTTGAAGATGAGGGGCAGTACTATGGCTACACCTTC. The V call is TRBV29-1, the J call TRBJ1-2, with D possibly being TRBD1 (5 bases). Trimming removed 0 bases at V and 3 bases at J, with 11 bases between. The CDR3 spans 14 residues. The germline gives CDR1 SQVTM, CDR2 ANQGSEA.

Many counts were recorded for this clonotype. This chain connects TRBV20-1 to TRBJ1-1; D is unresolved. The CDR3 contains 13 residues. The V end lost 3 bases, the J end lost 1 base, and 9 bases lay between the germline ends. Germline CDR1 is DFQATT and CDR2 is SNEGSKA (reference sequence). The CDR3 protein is CSASFAKNTEAFF. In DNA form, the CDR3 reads TGCAGTGCTAGTTTCGCCAAGAACACTGAAGCTTTCTTT.

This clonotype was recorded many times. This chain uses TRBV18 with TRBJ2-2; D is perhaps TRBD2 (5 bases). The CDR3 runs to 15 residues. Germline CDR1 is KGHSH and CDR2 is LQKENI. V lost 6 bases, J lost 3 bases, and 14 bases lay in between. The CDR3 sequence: CASSRLAGDTGELFF. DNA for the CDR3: TGTGCCAGCTCCCGGCTTGCGGGTGACACCGGGGAGCTGTTTTTT.

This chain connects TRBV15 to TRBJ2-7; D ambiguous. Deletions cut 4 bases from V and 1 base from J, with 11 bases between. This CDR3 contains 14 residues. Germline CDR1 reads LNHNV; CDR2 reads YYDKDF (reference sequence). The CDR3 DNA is TGTGCCACCAGCATAGATTTGGGTTCCTACGAGCAGTACTTC. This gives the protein CATSIDLGSYEQYF.

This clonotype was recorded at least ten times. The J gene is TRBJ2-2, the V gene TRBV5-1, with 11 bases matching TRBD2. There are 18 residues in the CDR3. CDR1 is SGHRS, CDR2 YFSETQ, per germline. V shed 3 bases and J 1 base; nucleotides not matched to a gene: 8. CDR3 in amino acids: CASSYPGTSGKNTGELFF. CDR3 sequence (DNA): TGCGCCAGCAGCTATCCCGGGACTAGCGGAAAGAACACCGGGGAGCTGTTTTTT.

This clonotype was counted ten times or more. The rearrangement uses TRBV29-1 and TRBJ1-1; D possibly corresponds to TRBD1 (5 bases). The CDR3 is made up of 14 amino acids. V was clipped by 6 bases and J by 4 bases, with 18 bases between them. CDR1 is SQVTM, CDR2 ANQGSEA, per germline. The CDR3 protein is CSVQDSGLRTEAFF. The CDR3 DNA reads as TGCAGCGTACAAGACAGTGGCTTGCGCACTGAAGCTTTCTTT. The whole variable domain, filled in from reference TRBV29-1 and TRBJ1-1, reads SAVISQKPSRDICQRGTSLTIQCQVDSQVTMMFWYRQQPGQSLTLIATANQGSEATYESGFVIDKFPISRPNLTFSTLTVSNMSPEDSSIYLCSVQDSGLRTEAFFGQGTRLTVV.

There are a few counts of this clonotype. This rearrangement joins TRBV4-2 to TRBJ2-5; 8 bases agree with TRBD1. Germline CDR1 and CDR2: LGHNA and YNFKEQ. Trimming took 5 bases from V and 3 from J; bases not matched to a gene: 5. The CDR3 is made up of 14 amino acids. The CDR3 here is CASSKGGQEETQYF. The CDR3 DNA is TGTGCCAGCAGCAAAGGGGGACAGGAAGAGACCCAGTACTTC.

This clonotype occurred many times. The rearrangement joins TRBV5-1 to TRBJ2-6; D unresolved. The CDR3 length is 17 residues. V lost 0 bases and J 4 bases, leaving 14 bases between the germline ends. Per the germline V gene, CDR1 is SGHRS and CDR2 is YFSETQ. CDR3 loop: CASSLGWRSSGANVLTF. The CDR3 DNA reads TGCGCCAGCAGCTTGGGATGGAGAAGCTCGGGGGCCAACGTCCTGACTTTC.

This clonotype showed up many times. CDR3 sequence reads: CASSLRVGSGVTSPFF. DNA of the CDR3: TGTGCCAGCAGCTTAAGGGTGGGAAGCGGGGTGACTTCTCCGTTCTTC. The J gene is TRBJ2-1, the V gene TRBV7-8; 7 bases map to TRBD2. This CDR3 has 16 amino acids. Germline V gene data show CDR1 as SGHVS and CDR2 as FQNEAQ. V was clipped by 2 bases and J by 15 bases; unmatched bases: 19. Variable domain in full (rest from reference TRBV7-8 and TRBJ2-1): GAGVSQSPRYKVAKRGQDVALRCDPISGHVSLFWYQQALGQGPEFLTYFQNEAQLDKSGLPSDRFFAERPEGSVSTLKIQRTQQEDSAVYLCASSLRVGSGVTSPFFGPGTRLTVL.

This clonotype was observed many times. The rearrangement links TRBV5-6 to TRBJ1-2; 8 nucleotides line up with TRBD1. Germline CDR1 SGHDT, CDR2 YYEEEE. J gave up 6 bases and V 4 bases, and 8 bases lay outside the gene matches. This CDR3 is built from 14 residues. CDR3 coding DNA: TGTGCCAGCAGCCTGGGGACAGGCTTGGATGGCTACACCTTC. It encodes CASSLGTGLDGYTF.

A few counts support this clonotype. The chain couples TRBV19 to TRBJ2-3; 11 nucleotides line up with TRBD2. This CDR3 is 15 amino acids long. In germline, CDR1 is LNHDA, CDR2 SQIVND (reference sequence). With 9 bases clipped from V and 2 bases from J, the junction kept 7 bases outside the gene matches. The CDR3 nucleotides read TGTGCCAGCAGCGGGACTAGCGGCATCACAGATACGCAGTATTTT. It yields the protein CASSGTSGITDTQYF.

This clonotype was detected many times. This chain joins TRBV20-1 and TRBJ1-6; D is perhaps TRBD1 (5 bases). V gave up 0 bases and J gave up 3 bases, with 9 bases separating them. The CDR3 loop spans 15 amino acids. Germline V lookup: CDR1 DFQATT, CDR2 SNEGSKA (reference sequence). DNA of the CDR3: TGCAGTGCTAGAGACTGGGGGTACTATAATTCACCCCTCCACTTT. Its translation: CSARDWGYYNSPLHF.

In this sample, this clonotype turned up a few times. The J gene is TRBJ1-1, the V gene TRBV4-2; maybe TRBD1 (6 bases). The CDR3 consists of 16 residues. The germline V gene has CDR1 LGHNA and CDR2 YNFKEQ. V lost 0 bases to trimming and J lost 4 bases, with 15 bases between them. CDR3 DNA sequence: TGTGCCAGCAGCCAAGAGGGGCCAGGGGCGTTCACTGAAGCTTTCTTT. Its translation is CASSQEGPGAFTEAFF.

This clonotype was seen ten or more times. CDR3 loop: CSATPNYGYTF. CDR3 sequence (DNA): TGCAGTGCTACCCCGAACTATGGCTACACCTTC. This rearrangement joins TRBV20-1 to TRBJ1-2, with D unresolved. CDR1 and CDR2 from the germline V gene are DFQATT and SNEGSKA (reference sequence). V was clipped by 4 bases and J by 2 bases, with 5 bases between them. The CDR3 spans 11 residues.

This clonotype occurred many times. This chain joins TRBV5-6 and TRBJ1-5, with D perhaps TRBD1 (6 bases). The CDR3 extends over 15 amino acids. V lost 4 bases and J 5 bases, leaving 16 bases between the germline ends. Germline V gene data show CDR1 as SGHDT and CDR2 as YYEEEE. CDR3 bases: TGTGCCAGCAGCACTTACGGACAGCTCTATCAGCCCCAGCATTTT. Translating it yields CASSTYGQLYQPQHF.

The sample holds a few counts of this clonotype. CDR3 in amino acids: CASSSELRRDTGELFF. The CDR3 nucleotides read TGCGCCAGCAGCTCAGAACTCAGAAGGGACACCGGGGAGCTGTTTTTT. The chain recombines TRBV5-1 with TRBJ2-2; D is unresolved. The germline V gene has CDR1 SGHRS and CDR2 YFSETQ. V lost 3 bases and J 3 bases, leaving 15 bases between the germline ends. The length of the CDR3 is 16 residues. The full variable domain, in which reference TRBV5-1 and TRBJ2-2 provide the parts outside the CDR3, is KAGVTQTPRYLIKTRGQQVTLSCSPISGHRSVSWYQQTPGQGLQFLFEYFSETQRNKGNFPGRFSGRQFSNSRSEMNVSTLELGDSALYLCASSSELRRDTGELFFGEGSRLTVL.

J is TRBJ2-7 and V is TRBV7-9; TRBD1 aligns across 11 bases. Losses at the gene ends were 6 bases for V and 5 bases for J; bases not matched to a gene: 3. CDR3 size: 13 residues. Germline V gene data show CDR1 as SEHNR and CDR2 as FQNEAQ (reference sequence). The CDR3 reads CASSSGQGDEQYF. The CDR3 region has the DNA TGTGCCAGCAGTTCGGGACAGGGGGACGAGCAGTACTTC.

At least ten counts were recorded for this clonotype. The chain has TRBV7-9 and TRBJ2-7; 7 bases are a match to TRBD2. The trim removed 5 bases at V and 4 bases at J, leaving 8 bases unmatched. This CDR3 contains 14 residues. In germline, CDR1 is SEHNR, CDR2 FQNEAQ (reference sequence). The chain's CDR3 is CASSPWGGRYEQYF. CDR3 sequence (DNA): TGTGCCAGCAGCCCCTGGGGGGGGAGGTACGAGCAGTACTTC.

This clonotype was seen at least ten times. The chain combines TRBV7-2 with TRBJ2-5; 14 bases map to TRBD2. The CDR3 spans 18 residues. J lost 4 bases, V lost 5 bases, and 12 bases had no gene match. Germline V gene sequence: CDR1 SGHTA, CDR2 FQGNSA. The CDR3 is CASSLLLRTSGGRETQYF. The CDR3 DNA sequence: TGTGCCAGCAGCCTACTTCTCCGGACTAGCGGGGGGCGAGAGACCCAGTACTTC.

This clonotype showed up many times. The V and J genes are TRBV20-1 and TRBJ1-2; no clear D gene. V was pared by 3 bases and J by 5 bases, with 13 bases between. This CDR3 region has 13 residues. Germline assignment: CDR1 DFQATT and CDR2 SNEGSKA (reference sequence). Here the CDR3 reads CSASAAMGYGYTF. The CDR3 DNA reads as TGCAGTGCTAGTGCAGCTATGGGTTATGGCTACACCTTC.

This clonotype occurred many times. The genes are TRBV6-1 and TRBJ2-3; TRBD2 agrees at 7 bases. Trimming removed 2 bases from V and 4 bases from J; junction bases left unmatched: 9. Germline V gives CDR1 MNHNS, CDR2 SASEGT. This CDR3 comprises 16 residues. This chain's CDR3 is CASSEKTQLAPDTQYF. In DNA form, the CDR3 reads TGTGCCAGCAGTGAAAAGACACAACTAGCGCCAGATACGCAGTATTTT.

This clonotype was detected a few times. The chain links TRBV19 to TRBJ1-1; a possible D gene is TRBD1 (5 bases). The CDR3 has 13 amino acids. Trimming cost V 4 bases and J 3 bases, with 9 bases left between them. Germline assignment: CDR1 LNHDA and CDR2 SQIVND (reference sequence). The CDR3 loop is CASSRQLYTEAFF. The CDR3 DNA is TGTGCCAGTAGTAGACAGCTCTACACTGAAGCTTTCTTT.

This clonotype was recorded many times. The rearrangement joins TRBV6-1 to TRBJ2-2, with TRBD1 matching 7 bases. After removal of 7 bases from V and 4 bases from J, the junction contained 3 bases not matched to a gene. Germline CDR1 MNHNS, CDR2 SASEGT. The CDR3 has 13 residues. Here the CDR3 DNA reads TGTGCCAGCAAGGGGGCGGGCACCGGGGAGCTGTTTTTT. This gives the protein CASKGAGTGELFF.

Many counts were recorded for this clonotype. CDR3 residues: CSAGVGRGSDEQFF. In DNA form, the CDR3 reads TGCAGTGCAGGTGTAGGGCGGGGTAGCGATGAGCAGTTCTTC. This chain connects TRBV20-1 to TRBJ2-1, with a possible D match to TRBD2 (6 bases). The CDR3 is 14 residues long. V shed 6 bases and J shed 8 bases, with 20 bases lying between them. CDR1 is DFQATT, CDR2 SNEGSKA, per germline (reference sequence).